The 20 T cell receptor beta chains presented below share a single source sample, sequenced in a study of blood T cell repertoires in COVID-19. Libraries were prepared by immunoSEQ multiplex PCR; TCRdb keeps only in-frame clonotypes and omits some of them. The table shows 200,000 to 300,000 clones, with roughly 80% occurring only once. Sequencing used peripheral blood. These receptors originate from an elderly man with acute or convalescent COVID-19.

A single count supports this clone. The sample contains more than one DNA sequence encoding this CDR3. CDR3 DNA sequence: TGTGCCACCAGTGATTTGAGGGGGGGTTCCTACAATGAGCAGTTCTTC. This encodes CATSDLRGGSYNEQFF. The chain recombines TRBV24-1 with TRBJ2-1; TRBD2 is a possible D gene (7 bases). The V end was cut by 0 bases, the J end by 1 base, with 9 bases between. Germline V gene data show CDR1 as KGHDR and CDR2 as SFDVKD. The CDR3 is made up of 16 amino acids.

The chain joins TRBV28 to TRBJ1-2; D unclear. Germline CDR1 MDHEN, CDR2 SYDVKM. V was shortened by 2 bases and J by 4 bases, with 14 bases between the two germline ends. The CDR3 length is 15 residues. The CDR3 DNA sequence: TGTGCCAGCAGTTTAGGTTCAAGGAGGCGCTATGGCTACACCTTC. It is translated as CASSLGSRRRYGYTF.

The V gene is TRBV18, the J gene TRBJ1-1; 8 nucleotides agree with TRBD1. Germline trimming cut 3 bases from V and 1 base from J; bases unmatched to any gene: 4. Germline lookup yields CDR1 KGHSH and CDR2 LQKENI. This CDR3 has 15 residues. The CDR3, as DNA: TGTGCCAGCTCACCTGGGACAGGTTCGAACACTGAAGCTTTCTTT. This codes for CASSPGTGSNTEAFF.

This clone was observed a handful of times. The chain links TRBV28 to TRBJ2-3; no reliable D call. Germline loops: CDR1 MDHEN, CDR2 SYDVKM. V lost 3 bases and J 4 bases, leaving 8 bases between the germline ends. This CDR3 has 13 residues. The CDR3 region has the DNA TGTGCCAGCAGTTTGGTTCTATCAGATACGCAGTATTTT. Encoded protein: CASSLVLSDTQYF. Combining the CDR3 with reference TRBV28 and TRBJ2-3 gives the whole variable domain DVKVTQSSRYLVKRTGEKVFLECVQDMDHENMFWYRQDPGLGLRLIYFSYDVKMKEKGDIPEGYSVSREKKERFSLILESASTNQTSMYLCASSLVLSDTQYFGPGTRLTVL.

The rearrangement uses TRBV5-1 and TRBJ2-6, with a possible D match to TRBD1 (6 bases). Trimming shortened V by 4 bases and J by 10 bases, and 15 bases separated the two germline ends. The CDR3 is 14 amino acids. Germline V lookup: CDR1 SGHRS, CDR2 YFSETQ. CDR3 coding DNA: TGCGCCAGCAGCCATACGACAGGCCAAAACGTCCTGACTTTC. Translation: CASSHTTGQNVLTF.

The chain joins TRBV9 to TRBJ2-7, with D possibly matching TRBD2 (6 bases). With 4 bases removed from V and 2 bases from J, the gap between germline ends came to 19 bases. The CDR3 sequence is 16 residues long. The germline CDR1 and CDR2 sequences are SGDLS and YYNGEE. CDR3 DNA sequence: TGTGCCAGCAGCCCGCGGGGTGATAGCGCAACCTACGAGCAGTACTTC. Protein sequence: CASSPRGDSATYEQYF.

The CDR3 DNA reads as TGTGCCAGCAGTCTGGGAGTCGTAGAGGGCTACACCTTC. Encoded protein: CASSLGVVEGYTF. V and J are TRBV7-2 and TRBJ1-2, with no clear D. The V gene lost 6 bases and the J gene lost 8 bases, with 16 bases spanning the gap. This CDR3 is built from 13 residues. Germline V lookup: CDR1 SGHTA, CDR2 FQGNSA.

V usage is TRBV18 and J usage is TRBJ1-2; the match to TRBD1 covers 7 bases. Germline V gene lookup returns CDR1 KGHSH and CDR2 LQKENI. The CDR3 totals 13 residues. V gave up 5 bases and J gave up 3 bases; unmatched junction bases: 3. The CDR3 nucleotides are TGTGCCAGCTCAAGGGGGCAGTACTATGGCTACACCTTC. Amino acids: CASSRGQYYGYTF.

The rearrangement joins TRBV5-1 to TRBJ1-2, with D perhaps TRBD1 (5 bases). V was cut by 3 bases and J by 3 bases, with 12 bases left in between. The CDR3 loop spans 14 amino acids. Germline CDR1 is SGHRS and CDR2 is YFSETQ. In DNA, the CDR3 is TGCGCCAGCAGCTCCAGGGTATCCGACTATGGCTACACCTTC. Amino acids: CASSSRVSDYGYTF.

In its sample, this clone was seen once. The V call is TRBV9, the J call TRBJ2-2; 12 bases line up with TRBD2. This CDR3 region has 15 residues. With V trimmed by 3 bases and J by 6 bases, 3 bases remained unmatched. The V gene's germline CDR1 is SGDLS and CDR2 YYNGEE. CDR3 loop: CASSGTSGTSGELFF. The CDR3 region has the DNA TGTGCCAGCAGCGGGACTAGCGGGACCTCCGGGGAGCTGTTTTTT.

This chain uses TRBV6-5 with TRBJ2-1, with TRBD2 matching 10 bases. The germline V gene has CDR1 MNHEY and CDR2 SVGAGI. The length of the CDR3 is 14 residues. The V and J ends lost 6 bases and 8 bases, in that order; junction bases with no gene match: 7. For the CDR3, the DNA is TGTGCCAGCAGGCCGGGACTAGCGAATCATGAGCAGTTCTTC. It is translated as CASRPGLANHEQFF.

The chain carries TRBV5-1 and TRBJ1-5; D ambiguous. Germline assignment: CDR1 SGHRS and CDR2 YFSETQ. This CDR3 has 14 residues. Trimming took 4 bases from V and 11 from J, leaving 19 bases between them. CDR3 loop: CASSPGDFTMAQHF. Here the CDR3 DNA reads TGCGCCAGCAGCCCCGGGGATTTTACGATGGCCCAGCATTTT.

CDR3 sequence reads: CSASPGSTEAFF. CDR3 in DNA: TGCAGTGCTAGTCCGGGGTCAACTGAAGCTTTCTTT. This chain joins TRBV20-1 and TRBJ1-1; no definite D call. V lost 3 bases and J lost 5, with 10 bases in between. The CDR3 consists of 12 residues. The V gene's germline CDR1 is DFQATT and CDR2 SNEGSKA (reference sequence).

The gene calls are TRBV6-1 and TRBJ2-7, with a tentative D call TRBD1 (5 bases). The V end was cut by 2 bases, the J end by 3 bases, with 11 bases between. CDR1 MNHNS and CDR2 SASEGT come from the germline V gene. The CDR3 sequence is 14 residues long. The CDR3 nucleotides read TGTGCCAGCAGTGAAAATAGGGGCCTCTACGAGCAGTACTTC. Protein: CASSENRGLYEQYF.

The chain joins TRBV18 to TRBJ1-4; TRBD1 matches 7 bases. The CDR3 length is 17 residues. Germline assignment: CDR1 KGHSH and CDR2 LQKENI. V shed 6 bases, J shed 0 bases, and the junction held 10 bases outside the gene matches. The CDR3 nucleotides are TGTGCCAGCTCTAAAGGGGGCCCCTCTGCAACTAATGAAAAACTGTTTTTT. Residues: CASSKGGPSATNEKLFF.

This clone has a single count. V and J are TRBV7-9 and TRBJ2-1, with 11 nucleotides matching TRBD2. The trim removed 4 bases at V and 4 bases at J, leaving 12 bases unmatched. The germline gives CDR1 SEHNR, CDR2 FQNEAQ (reference sequence). The CDR3 is made up of 18 amino acids. The CDR3 reads CASSSFGLGLAAYNEQFF. In nucleotides, the CDR3 is TGTGCCAGCAGCTCATTCGGACTGGGACTAGCGGCATACAATGAGCAGTTCTTC.

CDR3 sequence reads: CASSREGLSYEQYF. The CDR3 bases are TGTGCCAGCAGCCGAGAGGGACTCTCCTACGAGCAGTACTTC. The rearrangement joins TRBV7-9 to TRBJ2-7, with TRBD2 as a possible D gene (6 bases). The V gene's germline CDR1 is SEHNR and CDR2 FQNEAQ (reference sequence). Trimming removed 5 bases at V and 0 bases at J, with 11 bases between. The CDR3 has 14 residues.

This clone was seen only a few times. Other DNA sequences within the sample encode an identical CDR3. The rearrangement uses TRBV30 and TRBJ1-5; D might be TRBD1 (5 bases). This CDR3 comprises 13 residues. V was trimmed by 3 bases and J by 0 bases, leaving 6 bases between them. Germline V gene lookup returns CDR1 GTSNPN and CDR2 SVGIG (reference sequence). Written as DNA, the CDR3 is TGTGCCTGGAGCAGGGATAGCAATCAGCCCCAGCATTTT. Amino acids: CAWSRDSNQPQHF.

This clone was observed a few times. The rearrangement uses TRBV14 and TRBJ2-2, with TRBD2 identical over 8 bases. V gave up 0 bases and J gave up 9 bases; unmatched junction bases: 6. Germline V gene data show CDR1 as SGHDN and CDR2 as FVKESK. This CDR3 region has 15 residues. CDR3 coding DNA: TGTGCCAGCAGCCAAGATCAAACTAGCGGCAGGGAGCTGTTTTTT. The encoded protein is CASSQDQTSGRELFF.

This clone showed up just once. The chain has TRBV28 and TRBJ2-7; TRBD1 matches 12 bases. The ends lost 7 bases at V and 5 bases at J; junction bases unmatched: 12. Germline values: CDR1 MDHEN, CDR2 SYDVKM. CDR3 length: 16 residues. Written as DNA, the CDR3 is TGTGCCAGCACCGCCATCGCCGGGACAGGGGGCCACGAGCAGTACTTC. As protein: CASTAIAGTGGHEQYF.